These T cell receptor beta chains were read from a single sample in a study of blood T cell repertoires in COVID-19. Measured with immunoSEQ multiplex PCR; TCRdb has only the in-frame clones, and not every one. The table shows tens of thousands of clones, with roughly 89% occurring only once. The sequencing input was peripheral blood. The source of these receptors is a man in his sixties with active COVID-19. Each CDR3 is given with its conserved first and last residue. D genes are given only for firm matches. Only part of the rows carry a size: once, few, many, or a class if the clone is expanded.

once	TRBV5-6	TRBJ1-3	.	TGTGCCAGCAGCTTGTACAGAAACTCTGGAAACACCATATATTTT	CASSLYRNSGNTIYF
.	TRBV18	TRBJ1-1	.	TGTGCCAGCTCACCACCGGGAGATACTGAAGCTTTCTTT	CASSPPGDTEAFF
.	TRBV20-1	TRBJ2-7	.	TGCAGTGCTAGAGATGGCAGGGAGCAGTACTTC	CSARDGREQYF
once	TRBV5-6	TRBJ2-7	TRBD2	TGTGCCAGCAGCAAGGGACTACCGAGCTCCTACGAGCAGTACTTC	CASSKGLPSSYEQYF
.	TRBV19	TRBJ2-7	.	TGTGCCAGTAGTATCGGGTTGGGAGTGTACGAGCAGTACTTC	CASSIGLGVYEQYF
few	TRBV4-1	TRBJ2-3	TRBD2	TGCGCCAGCAGCCAAGGCGGGGGGGTAGATACGCAGTATTTT	CASSQGGGVDTQYF
.	TRBV6-6	TRBJ1-2	.	TGTGCCAGCGCCCCAGGGCAGAACTATGGCTACACCTTC	CASAPGQNYGYTF
.	TRBV7-8	TRBJ2-7	TRBD1	TGTGCCAGCAGTTGGGACAGGGGGCGATACGAGCAGTACTTC	CASSWDRGRYEQYF
few	TRBV30	TRBJ1-5	TRBD1	TGTGCCTGGAGTGAAGGGGGCGTAGGCAATCAGCCCCAGCATTTT	CAWSEGGVGNQPQHF
once	TRBV6-5	TRBJ1-5	.	TGTGCCAGCAGCCCGGGGACGGGAGTTGAGCCCCAGCATTTT	CASSPGTGVEPQHF